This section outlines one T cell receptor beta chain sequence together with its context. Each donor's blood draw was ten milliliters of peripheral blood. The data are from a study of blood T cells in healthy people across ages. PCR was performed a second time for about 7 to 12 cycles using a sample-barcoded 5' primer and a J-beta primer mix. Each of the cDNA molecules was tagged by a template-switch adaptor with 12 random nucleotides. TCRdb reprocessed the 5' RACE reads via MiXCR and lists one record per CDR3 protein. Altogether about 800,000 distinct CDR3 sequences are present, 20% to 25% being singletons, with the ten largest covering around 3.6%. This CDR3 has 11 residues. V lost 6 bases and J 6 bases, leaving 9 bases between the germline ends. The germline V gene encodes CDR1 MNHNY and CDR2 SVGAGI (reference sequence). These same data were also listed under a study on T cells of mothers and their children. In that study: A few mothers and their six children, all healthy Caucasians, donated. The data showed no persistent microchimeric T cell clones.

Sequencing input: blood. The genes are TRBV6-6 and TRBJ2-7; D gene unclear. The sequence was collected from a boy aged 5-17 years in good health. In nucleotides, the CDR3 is TGTGCCAGCAGCGACCTCGGCGAGCAGTACTTC. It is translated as CASSDLGEQYF.